This record concerns one T cell receptor beta chain sequence. Its cognate antigen is unknown. This specimen comes from a study of graft-versus-host responses after intestinal transplantation. Across the whole study: Grafts that recipients had were multivisceral, liver-intestinal, or isolated intestinal transplants.

Measured with immunoSEQ multiplex PCR; TCRdb has only the in-frame clones, and not every one. The repertoire includes more than 95,000 clones, more than 85% of them detected once, and around 0.17% sits in the top ten. This CDR3 is built from 13 residues. Trimming shortened V by 0 bases and J by 10 bases, and 11 bases separated the two germline ends. Germline assignment: CDR1 SGHDT and CDR2 YYEEEE. The sequence was obtained from a human donor who received an intestinal transplant. V and J are TRBV5-6 and TRBJ1-5; D is unresolved. Here the sequenced sample was unstimulated CD4+ T cells sorted from spleen or lymph node cells, taken before intestinal transplant. For the CDR3, the DNA is TGTGCCAGCAGCTTGGGACCGGGAGCCCCCCAGCATTTT. This encodes CASSLGPGAPQHF. Looking up the rest from reference TRBV5-6 and TRBJ1-5 gives the full variable domain: DAGVTQSPTHLIKTRGQQVTLRCSPKSGHDTVSWYQQALGQGPQFIFQYYEEEERQRGNFPDRFSGHQFPNYSSELNVNALLLGDSALYLCASSLGPGAPQHFGDGTRLSIL.